This TCR beta chain was recovered during a study of shared clonotypes between healthy human individuals. The assay was immunoSEQ multiplex PCR, and TCRdb's table has in-frame clones only and misses some. In the table there are some 2.3 million clones, 80% to 95% of which are singletons. The sequence was obtained from a man in his late teens or twenties in good health. Some clones in this sample may be carry-over from other donors' samples. Sequenced material: naive CD4+ T cells from PBMCs. This sample's subset: CD45RA+ positively selected.

CDR3 bases: TGTGCCAGCAGTTTAGGTCAGGTCGGTTCGCCCCAGCATTTT. It is translated as CASSLGQVGSPQHF. The rearrangement uses TRBV28 and TRBJ1-5, with D hard to call. The CDR3 extends over 14 amino acids. Germline-derived CDR1 and CDR2 are MDHEN and SYDVKM. The V and J ends lost 2 bases and 9 bases respectively, with 14 bases between them.